A single sample gave rise to the 20 T cell receptor beta chains below, sequenced in a study of T cell clones after liver transplantation. Some clones are missing from TCRdb's copy, which holds only in-frame ones; the method was immunoSEQ multiplex PCR. The profile shows around 35,000 clones, around 94% of them singletons. The sequences come from CD8+ T cells from blood, collected 12 months after liver transplant. These receptors originate from a human patient who received a liver transplant. Some T cells here may be from the graft donor.

The CDR3 sequence: CATKGDRADQPQHF. Here the CDR3 DNA reads TGTGCCACCAAGGGAGACAGGGCGGATCAGCCCCAGCATTTT. The chain links TRBV15 to TRBJ1-5; 7 bases map to TRBD1. Per the germline V gene, CDR1 is LNHNV and CDR2 is YYDKDF (reference sequence). This CDR3 contains 14 residues. Trimming took 7 bases from V and 5 from J; bases not matched to a gene: 8.

The V and J genes are TRBV27 and TRBJ1-1; D gene unclear. Trimming took off 0 bases at V and 7 bases at J, with 9 bases between the two ends. The V gene's germline CDR1 is MNHEY and CDR2 SMNVEV (reference sequence). CDR3 length: 13 residues. The CDR3 sequence: CASSLSAGNEAFF. The CDR3 DNA sequence: TGTGCCAGCAGTTTATCTGCGGGCAATGAAGCTTTCTTT.

The chain employs TRBV27 and TRBJ2-7, with D unresolved. Trimming pared 5 bases from V and 0 bases from J, leaving 14 bases between. Germline CDR1 MNHEY, CDR2 SMNVEV (reference sequence). This CDR3 has 15 amino acids. The CDR3 DNA reads as TGTGCCAGCAGTCCGAGCGCAAAGAGCTCCTACGAGCAGTACTTC. The encoded protein is CASSPSAKSSYEQYF.

The rearrangement uses TRBV7-2 and TRBJ1-5; 8 bases map to TRBD1. Germline V lookup: CDR1 SGHTA, CDR2 FQGNSA. The ends lost 1 base at V and 4 bases at J; junction bases unmatched: 6. This CDR3 is built from 16 residues. The CDR3 reads CASSLGGDRRNQPQHF. For the CDR3, the DNA is TGTGCCAGCAGCTTAGGCGGGGACAGGAGGAATCAGCCCCAGCATTTT. Combining the CDR3 with reference TRBV7-2 and TRBJ1-5 gives the whole variable domain GAGVSQSPSNKVTEKGKDVELRCDPISGHTALYWYRQSLGQGLEFLIYFQGNSAPDKSGLPSDRFSAERTGGSVSTLTIQRTQQEDSAVYLCASSLGGDRRNQPQHFGDGTRLSIL.

V and J are TRBV2 and TRBJ2-5; D is perhaps TRBD2 (6 bases). The germline V and J ends were trimmed by 10 bases and 0 bases, with 12 bases remaining between them. The CDR3 length is 13 residues. Germline-derived CDR1 and CDR2 are SNHLY and FYNNEI. CDR3 residues: CATLGGDQETQYF. Written as DNA, the CDR3 is TGTGCCACCCTAGGAGGGGACCAAGAGACCCAGTACTTC.

J is TRBJ1-4 and V is TRBV7-6, with D maybe TRBD1 (5 bases). CDR3 length: 16 residues. Germline assignment: CDR1 SGHVS and CDR2 FNYEAQ. Trimming took 5 bases from V and 3 from J, leaving 16 bases between them. The DNA for the CDR3 is TGTGCCAGCAGCCCGGCGGGACCGAAATCTAATGAAAAACTGTTTTTT. The encoded protein is CASSPAGPKSNEKLFF.

The chain has TRBV9 and TRBJ2-1; 8 nucleotides agree with TRBD2. The CDR3 extends over 15 amino acids. The germline V gene encodes CDR1 SGDLS and CDR2 YYNGEE. V shed 4 bases, J shed 2 bases, and the junction held 5 bases outside the gene matches. The CDR3 is CASSTAGDPYNEQFF. The CDR3 coding sequence is TGTGCCAGCAGCACAGCGGGAGATCCCTACAATGAGCAGTTCTTC.

The rearrangement links TRBV29-1 to TRBJ2-7; D call uncertain. The V gene's germline CDR1 is SQVTM and CDR2 ANQGSEA. The CDR3 runs to 11 residues. Trimming cost V 2 bases and J 5 bases, with 7 bases left between them. The CDR3 DNA sequence: TGCAGCGTTGAAAGTGTACACGAGCAGTACTTC. The encoded protein is CSVESVHEQYF.

V and J are TRBV4-1 and TRBJ2-5; possibly TRBD1 for D (6 bases). The J call may be incorrect, as the DNA end agrees better with TRBJ2-7. Germline V gives CDR1 MGHRA, CDR2 YSYEKL. The CDR3 totals 16 residues. The CDR3 sequence is CASSQDSGQGPYEQYF. CDR3 bases: TGCGCCAGCAGCCAAGATTCTGGCCAGGGGCCTTACGAGCAGTACTTC.

V and J are TRBV11-2 and TRBJ2-2; the match to TRBD2 covers 7 bases. This CDR3 has 18 residues. Germline CDR1 reads SGHAT; CDR2 reads FQNNGV. J lost 4 bases, V lost 5 bases, and 16 bases had no gene match. CDR3 sequence reads: CASSQNFRGRAITGELFF. The CDR3 bases are TGTGCCAGCAGCCAAAATTTCCGGGGGAGGGCCATCACCGGGGAGCTGTTTTTT.

The CDR3, as DNA: TGTGCCAGCAGCTTAGGGATCCAGTTCTCCGGGACAGGCAATCAGCCCCAGCATTTT. Translating it yields CASSLGIQFSGTGNQPQHF. This chain uses TRBV7-9 with TRBJ1-5, with 7 bases identical to TRBD1. Unmatched junction bases numbered 14, after V lost 1 base and J lost 2 bases. This CDR3 region has 19 residues. Germline V gives CDR1 SEHNR, CDR2 FQNEAQ (reference sequence).

The chain carries TRBV5-6 and TRBJ2-5; TRBD2 matches at 9 bases. Germline V CDR1 and CDR2: SGHDT, YYEEEE. J was trimmed by 5 bases and V by 1 base; bases with no gene match: 12. This CDR3 comprises 17 residues. CDR3 DNA sequence: TGTGCCAGCAGCTTGATGTCCCTAGCGGGAACTTTCGAGACCCAGTACTTC. Translating it yields CASSLMSLAGTFETQYF.

This chain uses TRBV7-9 with TRBJ2-5; maybe TRBD1 (6 bases). Germline lookup yields CDR1 SEHNR and CDR2 FQNEAQ (reference sequence). Trimming stripped 5 bases from V and 3 bases from J, with 13 bases between. This CDR3 has 14 amino acids. CDR3 region: CASSTKNREETQYF. Here the CDR3 DNA reads TGTGCCAGCAGCACCAAGAACAGGGAAGAGACCCAGTACTTC.

The rearrangement uses TRBV7-9 and TRBJ1-4, with D perhaps matching TRBD1 (5 bases). Per the germline V gene, CDR1 is SEHNR and CDR2 is FQNEAQ (reference sequence). CDR3 length equals 15 residues. V was trimmed by 1 base and J by 8 bases, leaving 14 bases between them. Here the CDR3 reads CASSLVAGNGEKLFF. The DNA for the CDR3 is TGTGCCAGCAGCTTAGTGGCAGGGAACGGCGAAAAACTGTTTTTT.

The CDR3 nucleotides are TGTGCCAGCAGCGACGGCTCTGGGGCCAACGTCCTGACTTTC. This sequence encodes CASSDGSGANVLTF. The chain employs TRBV2 and TRBJ2-6, with unresolved D. The CDR3 length is 14 residues. CDR1 SNHLY and CDR2 FYNNEI come from the germline V gene. The V end was cut by 6 bases, the J end by 0 bases, with 6 bases between.

The chain employs TRBV5-8 and TRBJ2-5; 10 nucleotides line up with TRBD2. Losses at the gene ends were 4 bases for V and 5 bases for J; bases not matched to a gene: 5. Germline V gene lookup returns CDR1 SGHTS and CDR2 YDEGEE. The CDR3 has 14 amino acids. CDR3 in DNA: TGTGCCAGCAGCCAGACGGGACTAGCGGAGACCCAGTACTTC. Translated: CASSQTGLAETQYF.

The V call is TRBV6-1, the J call TRBJ2-7, with 8 bases fitting TRBD1. The V and J ends lost 6 bases and 3 bases, in that order; junction bases with no gene match: 10. The CDR3 is 15 amino acids. The V gene's germline CDR1 is MNHNS and CDR2 SASEGT. CDR3 region: CASRGWTGTNYEQYF. CDR3 nucleotide sequence: TGTGCCAGCAGGGGTTGGACAGGGACGAACTACGAGCAGTACTTC.

This clone was counted a single time. This chain uses TRBV27 with TRBJ2-2; TRBD2 matches at 10 bases. Germline V gene sequence: CDR1 MNHEY, CDR2 SMNVEV (reference sequence). The V segment lost 6 bases and the J segment 6 bases; nucleotides outside the gene matches: 10. This CDR3 spans 16 amino acids. The CDR3 DNA reads as TGTGCCAGCAGGAGAGCGGGAGGGCCAGGGGCCGGGGAGCTGTTTTTT. Protein product: CASRRAGGPGAGELFF.

The chain joins TRBV7-3 to TRBJ2-2; D might be TRBD2 (5 bases). The CDR3 sequence is 15 residues long. The germline CDR1 and CDR2 sequences are SGHTA and FQGTGA. Between the trimmed V and J ends, which lost 1 base and 5 bases, there was a span of 11 bases. CDR3 in DNA: TGTGCCAGCAGCTTAAGCCTTACGGGGACCGGGGAGCTGTTTTTT. Translating it yields CASSLSLTGTGELFF.

This chain uses TRBV5-4 with TRBJ2-7, with D maybe TRBD1 (6 bases). This CDR3 spans 14 amino acids. Trimming cost V 2 bases and J 0 bases, with 9 bases left between them. Germline V lookup: CDR1 SGHNT, CDR2 YYREEE (reference sequence). As DNA, the CDR3 is TGTGCCAGCAGCTTTACAGGGACCTCCTACGAGCAGTACTTC. This gives the protein CASSFTGTSYEQYF.